A single sample is the source of the 4 T cell receptor beta chains below, sequenced in a study of regulatory T cells in long-lasting Graves disease. TCR beta libraries were built with iRepertoire HTBI primers and Arm-PCR of CDR3 regions. Via MiXCR, TCRdb re-called the multiplex PCR reads, giving one row per CDR3 protein. The data show approximately 290,000 distinct CDR3 sequences, around 21% seen once. Regarding time point: persistent/refractory GD, antithyroid drugs over 5 years with positive TRAb. PBMC-extracted RNA yielded the TCR library. The sequences come from peripheral blood mononuclear cells (PBMCs), collected when the disease was refractory, from a patient treated with antithyroid drugs. These receptors were collected from a female donor with Graves disease.

The chain couples TRBV25-1 to TRBJ2-1; the D is unclear. Germline V gene sequence: CDR1 MGHDK, CDR2 SYGVNS. The CDR3 spans 15 residues. V was trimmed by 2 bases and J by 4 bases, leaving 12 bases between them. The CDR3 here is CASSEDTTWYNEQFF. DNA for the CDR3: TGTGCCAGCAGTGAAGACACTACATGGTACAATGAGCAGTTCTTC.

This clonotype occurred many times. This sequence joins TRBV3-1 and TRBJ1-4; D is ambiguous. CDR1 is LGHDT, CDR2 YNNKEL, per germline (reference sequence). This CDR3 is built from 15 residues. V was pared by 0 bases and J by 2 bases, with 7 bases between. CDR3 residues: CASSQDYGTNEKLFF. Written as DNA, the CDR3 is TGTGCCAGCAGCCAAGATTACGGGACTAATGAAAAACTGTTTTTT.

The CDR3 protein is CASSTRTSGRLGEQYF. CDR3 nucleotides: TGTGCCAGTAGTACCCGGACTAGCGGGAGACTCGGCGAGCAGTACTTC. The V call is TRBV19, the J call TRBJ2-7, with 13 bases aligning to TRBD2. Per germline, CDR1 LNHDA and CDR2 SQIVND (reference sequence). V shed 4 bases, J shed 6 bases, and the junction held 9 bases outside the gene matches. The CDR3 runs 16 residues.

In its sample, this clonotype was seen a few times. The chain joins TRBV10-2 to TRBJ1-6, with 8 bases that match TRBD1. V shed 6 bases, J shed 0 bases, and the junction held 13 bases outside the gene matches. This CDR3 is built from 19 residues. Germline lookup yields CDR1 WSHSY and CDR2 SAAADI. CDR3 residues: CASSRSQGAIPSYNSPLHF. CDR3 bases: TGCGCCAGCAGCCGATCGCAGGGGGCTATTCCCTCCTATAATTCACCCCTCCACTTT.